This T cell receptor (beta chain) emerged from a study of shared clonotypes between healthy human individuals. CD8 cells regarded as naive lacked CD45RO, were positively chosen for CCR7, and omitted terminally differentiated effector memory CD45RA+ cells. HIV-negative, healthy adults without recent acute infections or vaccinations were the donors. Study-wide points: Among non-shared clonotypes, generation probabilities were lower than among those shared by all four donors.

From germline, CDR1 is MDHEN and CDR2 SYDVKM. V was clipped by 5 bases and J by 2 bases; unmatched bases: 13. The CDR3 has 18 residues. As to this clone: Its antigen is still unknown.

Measured with immunoSEQ multiplex PCR; TCRdb has only the in-frame clones, and not every one. The sample includes about 2.1 million clones, 85% to 95% of them seen just once. The rearrangement links TRBV28 to TRBJ1-5; 9 bases line up with TRBD1. The clonotype comes from a man younger than 35 in good health. Some clones in this sample may be carry-over from other donors' samples. Material: naive CD8+ T cells from PBMCs. This CDR3 reads CASSTTGGLGLGNQPQHF. The CDR3 bases are TGTGCCAGCAGTACAACAGGGGGCCTGGGTTTGGGCAATCAGCCCCAGCATTTT.